This T cell receptor (beta chain) was sequenced for a study of beta chain features in type 1 diabetes. Findings of the study overall: A potential PCR bias toward shorter templates would be equal in patient and control samples. Type 1 diabetes patients had moderately but significantly shorter TCRB CDR3s in all four CD4+ subsets.

Expressed TCRB transcripts were sequenced because the entire RNA isolate underwent reverse transcription. Repertoires were generated with immunoSEQ multiplex PCR, while TCRdb's copy carries only in-frame clones and drops some. The sample holds 200,000 to 250,000 clones; 16% are singletons and the top ten take 0.07% to 0.095%. This clone was observed a handful of times. The target antigen is unknown. Material for sequencing was naive CD4+ T cells from blood. This clonotype originated in a man aged 25 to 40 with type 1 diabetes.

The CDR3 loop reads CASSEEPLKQYF. CDR3 sequence (DNA): TGTGCCAGCAGTGAAGAGCCGTTGAAGCAGTACTTC. The chain recombines TRBV25-1 with TRBJ2-7; D is uncertain. Germline V gives CDR1 MGHDK, CDR2 SYGVNS. CDR3 length: 12 amino acids. V was clipped by 2 bases and J by 8 bases, with 10 bases between them.